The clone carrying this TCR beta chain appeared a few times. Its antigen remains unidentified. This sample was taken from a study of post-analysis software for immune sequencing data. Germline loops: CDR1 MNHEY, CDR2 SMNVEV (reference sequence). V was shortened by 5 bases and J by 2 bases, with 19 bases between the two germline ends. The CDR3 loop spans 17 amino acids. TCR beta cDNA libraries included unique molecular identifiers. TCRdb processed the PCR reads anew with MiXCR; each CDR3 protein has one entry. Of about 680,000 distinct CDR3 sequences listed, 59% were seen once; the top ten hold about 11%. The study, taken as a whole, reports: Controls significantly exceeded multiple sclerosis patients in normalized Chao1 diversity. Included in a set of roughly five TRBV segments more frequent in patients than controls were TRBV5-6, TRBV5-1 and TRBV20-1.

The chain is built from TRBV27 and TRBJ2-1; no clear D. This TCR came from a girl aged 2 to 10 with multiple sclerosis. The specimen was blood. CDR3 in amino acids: CASSPSPGYGPYNEQFF. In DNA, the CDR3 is TGTGCCAGCAGTCCCTCCCCCGGGTACGGGCCCTACAATGAGCAGTTCTTC.